These 8 T cell receptor beta chains were all obtained from the same sample, sequenced in a study of T cells in Graves' hyperthyroidism and ophthalmopathy. TCR beta CDR3 region amplification was performed from RNA transcripts. During a first-round RT-PCR of the TCR CDR3, the HTBI primer set was used. TCRdb re-called the multiplex PCR reads through MiXCR, storing one row per CDR3 protein. The sample lists a few hundred thousand distinct CDR3 sequences, approximately 15% occurring once. The sequencing sample was made of blood. These receptors were taken from a woman in her 30s with Graves' hyperthyroidism.

This clonotype has a handful of counts. DNA of the CDR3: TGCGCCAGCAGCCAAGAAATGGGGGCAGGTAATGAGCAGTTCTTC. Its translation: CASSQEMGAGNEQFF. This sequence joins TRBV4-1 and TRBJ2-1; the D gene is possibly TRBD1 (6 bases). The CDR3 is 15 amino acids. Per the germline V gene, CDR1 is MGHRA and CDR2 is YSYEKL. V lost 0 bases, J lost 7 bases, and 13 bases lay in between.

This clonotype was counted only a few times. The V call is TRBV7-2, the J call TRBJ2-1, with a tentative D call TRBD2 (6 bases). CDR1 SGHTA and CDR2 FQGNSA come from the germline V gene. CDR3 size: 15 residues. Trimming pared 5 bases from V and 9 bases from J, leaving 20 bases between. CDR3 loop: CASSPSHTSWSEQFF. For the CDR3, the DNA is TGTGCCAGCAGCCCTAGCCATACTAGCTGGAGTGAGCAGTTCTTC.

This clonotype came up once. This may be a read error: a much more frequent sequence differs by one nucleotide. This rearrangement joins TRBV12-3 or TRBV12-4 to TRBJ2-1; a possible D gene is TRBD2 (5 bases). CDR3 length: 15 amino acids. Trimming stripped 6 bases from V and 3 bases from J, with 15 bases between. The CDR3 loop is CASSPSLGLYNEQFF. The CDR3 region has the DNA TGTGCCAGCAGCCCCTCACTAGGGCTCTACAATGAGCAGTTCTTC.

This clonotype was observed a few times. V usage is TRBV29-1 and J usage is TRBJ2-7, with 9 nucleotides matching TRBD2. Per germline, CDR1 SQVTM and CDR2 ANQGSEA. V lost 5 bases to trimming and J lost 4 bases; unmatched junction nucleotides: 9. This CDR3 contains 14 residues. CDR3 in DNA: TGCAGCGTTTTGTTAGCGGGAGAGGGGTACGAGCAGTACTTC. Its translation is CSVLLAGEGYEQYF.

This clonotype was counted only a few times. V usage is TRBV10-3 and J usage is TRBJ1-1, with 9 nucleotides matching TRBD1. V lost 6 bases, J lost 5 bases, and 10 bases stayed unmatched. The germline gives CDR1 ENHRY, CDR2 SYGVKD. This CDR3 region has 15 residues. The CDR3 DNA sequence: TGTGCCATCAGCCACCCCGGACAGGGGAAGACTGAAGCTTTCTTT. It specifies CAISHPGQGKTEAFF.

The chain has TRBV5-1 and TRBJ2-3; D perhaps matches TRBD2 (5 bases). V was trimmed by 4 bases and J by 11 bases, leaving 20 bases between them. The CDR3 has 14 residues. The germline V gene encodes CDR1 SGHRS and CDR2 YFSETQ. The CDR3 DNA is TGCGCCAGCAGCCCGGACTTGAACCCCAGCGAGCAGTATTTT. Its protein product is CASSPDLNPSEQYF.

The chain combines TRBV19 with TRBJ2-3; D not resolved. The length of the CDR3 is 10 residues. Germline CDR1 is LNHDA and CDR2 is SQIVND (reference sequence). This CDR3 reads CATARDTQYF. DNA of the CDR3: TGTGCTACTGCCCGAGATACGCAGTATTTT.

This clonotype was seen repeatedly, ten times or more. The chain links TRBV7-2 to TRBJ2-5, with 7 nucleotides matching TRBD1. Looked up from germline, CDR1 is SGHTA and CDR2 is FQGNSA. This CDR3 spans 14 amino acids. Losses at the gene ends were 0 bases for V and 4 bases for J; bases not matched to a gene: 2. Here the CDR3 reads CASSLARGRETQYF. The CDR3 DNA reads as TGTGCCAGCAGCTTAGCAAGGGGGCGAGAGACCCAGTACTTC.